Below are 15 T cell receptor beta chains sequenced from a single sample in a study of sequential checkpoint blockade in melanoma. Clones were sequenced by immunoSEQ multiplex PCR, and TCRdb holds only the in-frame ones, with some missing. The table has 2,500 to 3,500 clones, roughly 30% seen once. The treatment here: randomized to nivolumab then ipilimumab (arm A) or the reverse (arm B). The sample was tumor tissue (inferred from file names), taken from a patient given nivolumab and ipilimumab in sequence. All receptors come from a human donor with melanoma.

This clone was seen only once. This chain uses TRBV14 with TRBJ2-7; D possibly uses TRBD1 or TRBD2 (5 bases each). The CDR3 totals 15 residues. V was trimmed by 1 base and J by 2 bases, leaving 12 bases between them. Germline CDR1 and CDR2: SGHDN and FVKESK. CDR3 in amino acids: CASSQVTGGPYEQYF. The CDR3 DNA is TGTGCCAGCAGCCAAGTTACAGGAGGACCCTACGAGCAGTACTTC. The variable domain in full, completed from reference TRBV14 and TRBJ2-7, reads EAGVTQFPSHSVIEKGQTVTLRCDPISGHDNLYWYRRVMGKEIKFLLHFVKESKQDESGMPNNRFLAERTGGTYSTLKVQPAELEDSGVYFCASSQVTGGPYEQYFGPGTRLTVT.

This clone was seen only a few times. The CDR3 loop is CASSPRDTGELFF. Written as DNA, the CDR3 is TGTGCCAGCAGTCCTAGGGACACCGGGGAGCTGTTTTTT. The V and J genes are TRBV6-8 and TRBJ2-2, with D unclear. The CDR3 length is 13 residues. Per the germline V gene, CDR1 is MNHGY and CDR2 is SAAAGT. Trimming shortened V by 5 bases and J by 3 bases, and 7 bases separated the two germline ends.

V and J are TRBV5-1 and TRBJ2-5, with D possibly matching TRBD1 (7 bases). The CDR3 is 15 residues long. Germline V lookup: CDR1 SGHRS, CDR2 YFSETQ. V was trimmed by 0 bases and J by 4 bases, leaving 13 bases between them. CDR3 in amino acids: CASSLGQGGGETQYF. CDR3 nucleotides: TGCGCCAGCAGCTTGGGGCAGGGGGGTGGAGAGACCCAGTACTTC.

The V call is TRBV9, the J call TRBJ1-1; weak D call: TRBD1 (5 bases). The CDR3 has 13 amino acids. The ends were cut back, 1 base at V and 4 bases at J, with 8 bases in the middle. The germline V gene has CDR1 SGDLS and CDR2 YYNGEE. The CDR3 protein is CASSVNQGTEAFF. The CDR3 nucleotides are TGTGCCAGCAGCGTAAATCAGGGCACTGAAGCTTTCTTT.

The CDR3 DNA reads as TGTGCCAGCAGTCCCTCAGGGGGGGGGAACACTGAAGCTTTCTTT. This sequence encodes CASSPSGGGNTEAFF. This sequence joins TRBV25-1 and TRBJ1-1, with 7 positions matching TRBD1. Germline loops: CDR1 MGHDK, CDR2 SYGVNS. The CDR3 runs 15 residues. V was clipped by 5 bases and J by 1 base; unmatched bases: 7. Full variable domain (outside the CDR3, taken from reference TRBV25-1 and TRBJ1-1): EADIYQTPRYLVIGTGKKITLECSQTMGHDKMYWYQQDPGMELHLIHYSYGVNSTEKGDLSSESTVSRIRTEHFPLTLESARPSHTSQYLCASSPSGGGNTEAFFGQGTRLTVV.

The table lists this clone with a few counts. The chain has TRBV7-1 and TRBJ1-1; D unresolved. TRBV7-1 has ORF status, its function being uncertain. V lost 5 bases, J lost 3 bases, and 10 bases lay in between. This CDR3 spans 13 amino acids. The chain's CDR3 is CASSLSIYTEAFF. In DNA, the CDR3 is TGTGCCAGCAGCCTATCAATTTACACTGAAGCTTTCTTT.

This clone has a handful of counts. The V and J genes are TRBV11-3 and TRBJ2-7; perhaps TRBD1 as D (6 bases). This CDR3 has 14 amino acids. Trimming removed 5 bases at V and 2 bases at J, with 13 bases between. Germline CDR1 reads SGHNT; CDR2 reads YENEEA. The CDR3, as DNA: TGTGCCAGCAGCCCCGGCAGGGGTCCCTACGAGCAGTACTTC. Translating gives CASSPGRGPYEQYF.

This clone counts as medium-sized. The chain recombines TRBV7-1 with TRBJ2-2; D gene unclear. TRBV7-1 is reported as an ORF; its role is uncertain. The CDR3 loop spans 13 amino acids. V lost 4 bases to trimming and J lost 6 bases, with 9 bases between them. The CDR3 reads CASSLPSAGELFF. The CDR3 DNA is TGTGCCAGCAGCTTACCTTCGGCCGGGGAGCTGTTTTTT.

This clone was detected once. CDR3 loop: CASSSTRDTGNTIYF. Here the CDR3 DNA reads TGTGCCAGTAGCTCGACCCGGGACACTGGAAACACCATATATTTT. The chain uses TRBV19 and TRBJ1-3, with D possibly being TRBD1 (6 bases). CDR3 size: 15 residues. Trimming pared 6 bases from V and 2 bases from J, leaving 14 bases between. Germline assignment: CDR1 LNHDA and CDR2 SQIVND (reference sequence).

Only one count was recorded for this clone. The chain's CDR3 is CSVERAGPGYTF. The CDR3, as DNA: TGCAGCGTTGAAAGGGCAGGGCCTGGCTACACCTTC. The genes are TRBV29-1 and TRBJ1-2; tentative D call: TRBD1 (5 bases). The V gene lost 2 bases and the J gene lost 7 bases, with 11 bases spanning the gap. CDR3 length: 12 residues. Germline CDR1 SQVTM, CDR2 ANQGSEA.

The chain uses TRBV18 and TRBJ1-4, with D unresolved. The germline V and J ends were trimmed by 5 bases and 0 bases, with 7 bases remaining between them. The CDR3 is 14 residues long. Germline V gives CDR1 KGHSH, CDR2 LQKENI. CDR3 protein: CASSIGSTNEKLFF. The CDR3 nucleotides read TGTGCCAGCTCAATCGGATCAACTAATGAAAAACTGTTTTTT. Complete variable domain (other parts from reference TRBV18 and TRBJ1-4): NAGVMQNPRHLVRRRGQEARLRCSPMKGHSHVYWYRQLPEEGLKFMVYLQKENIIDESGMPKERFSAEFPKEGPSILRIQQVVRGDSAAYFCASSIGSTNEKLFFGSGTQLSVL.

This rearrangement joins TRBV23-1 to TRBJ2-1; 8 bases align to TRBD2. TRBV23-1 is filed as an ORF, its function uncertain. CDR3 length: 17 residues. With V trimmed by 1 base and J by 5 bases, 10 bases remained unmatched. CDR3 sequence: CASSQFSGREGNNEQFF. CDR3 in DNA: TGCGCCAGCAGTCAATTCTCTGGACGGGAGGGGAACAATGAGCAGTTCTTC.

This sequence joins TRBV19 and TRBJ2-3; D remains ambiguous. V dropped 6 bases and J dropped 0 bases, with 7 bases sitting between them. Per the germline V gene, CDR1 is LNHDA and CDR2 is SQIVND (reference sequence). The CDR3 consists of 13 residues. The CDR3: CASSGVSTDTQYF. Written as DNA, the CDR3 is TGTGCCAGTAGCGGAGTTAGCACAGATACGCAGTATTTT. Filled out from reference TRBV19 and TRBJ2-3, the complete variable domain reads DGGITQSPKYLFRKEGQNVTLSCEQNLNHDAMYWYRQDPGQGLRLIYYSQIVNDFQKGDIAEGYSVSREKKESFPLTVTSAQKNPTAFYLCASSGVSTDTQYFGPGTRLTVL.

In its sample, this clone is medium-sized. Relative to the germline gene, one junction end is altered; a read error may explain this. The rearrangement uses TRBV6-8 and TRBJ1-1, with D hard to call. Germline V lookup: CDR1 MNHGY, CDR2 SAAAGT. The CDR3 totals 12 residues. DNA for the CDR3: TGTGCCATCAGTGGAGGGAACACTGAAGCTTTCTTT. This gives the protein CAISGGNTEAFF.

The rearrangement links TRBV12-5 to TRBJ2-1, with 8 bases that match TRBD2. CDR1 LGHNT and CDR2 FRNRAP come from the germline V gene. The V gene end was trimmed by 9 bases and the J gene end by 3 bases; junction bases not matched to a gene: 13. This CDR3 has 16 residues. CDR3: CASPGDGTRHYNEQFF. The CDR3 DNA follows: TGTGCTAGCCCAGGGGATGGGACTAGGCACTACAATGAGCAGTTCTTC.